The clone carrying this T cell receptor (beta chain) was recorded many times. The data stem from a study of neurological immune-mediated disorders. Synthesis of cDNA used 5'RACE (with 10-nucleotide random UMIs). Each CDR3 protein gets one entry after TCRdb re-called the 5' RACE reads with MiXCR. The sample records tens of thousands of distinct CDR3 sequences, approximately 17% being singletons. Germline V gene lookup returns CDR1 MNHEY and CDR2 SVGAGI. The CDR3 length is 18 residues. Unmatched junction bases numbered 10, after V lost 2 bases and J lost 3 bases. Volunteers at a blood bank in Maryland, USA, were the healthy controls.

The specimen was PBMCs. The TCR sequence derives from a woman aged 35 to 49 in good health. The chain combines TRBV6-5 with TRBJ2-2; 9 positions agree with TRBD1. CDR3 sequence (DNA): TGTGCCAGCAGTTACGGGTCCGGGACAGGGATTGACACCGGGGAGCTGTTTTTT. The encoded protein is CASSYGSGTGIDTGELFF.